In this sample, the clone carrying this T cell receptor beta chain turned up once. What it binds is not known. The time point: cycle 4 day 1 (C4D1), after around six weeks of nivolumab. Every patient experienced relapse after autologous stem cell transplantation, and brentuximab vedotin exposure varied. The data originate from a study of PD-1 blockade in classical Hodgkin lymphoma. Study-wide points: A significant rise in TCR diversity by C4D1 was seen for CD4+ but not CD8+ cells. Some patients started nivolumab under 1 year after ASCT, and they were excluded.

Method: immunoSEQ multiplex PCR; TCRdb's copy keeps in-frame clones and lacks some. The repertoire holds just under 45,000 clones, with less than 75% as singletons. CDR1 and CDR2 from the germline V gene are MNHEY and SVGAGI. V shed 0 bases and J shed 6 bases, with 8 bases lying between them. This CDR3 is 14 amino acids long. The source of this sequence is a human donor with classical Hodgkin lymphoma. This sequence joins TRBV6-5 and TRBJ2-2, with a possible D match to TRBD2 (6 bases). Here the sequenced sample was peripheral blood mononuclear cells (PBMCs), taken before the fourth cycle of nivolumab. The CDR3 spells CASSYSIAAGELFF. CDR3 sequence (DNA): TGTGCCAGCAGTTACTCAATAGCGGCCGGGGAGCTGTTTTTT.